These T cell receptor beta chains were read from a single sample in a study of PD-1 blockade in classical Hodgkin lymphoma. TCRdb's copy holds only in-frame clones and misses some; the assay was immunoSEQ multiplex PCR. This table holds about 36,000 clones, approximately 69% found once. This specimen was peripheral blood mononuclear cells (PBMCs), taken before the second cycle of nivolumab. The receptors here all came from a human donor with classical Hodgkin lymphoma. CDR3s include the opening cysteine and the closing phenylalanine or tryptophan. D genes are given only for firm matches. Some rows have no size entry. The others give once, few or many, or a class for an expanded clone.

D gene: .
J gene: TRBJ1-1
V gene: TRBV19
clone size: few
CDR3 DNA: TGTGCCAGTAGTGCCAACTGGGTGAACACTGAAGCTTTCTTT
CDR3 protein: CASSANWVNTEAFF

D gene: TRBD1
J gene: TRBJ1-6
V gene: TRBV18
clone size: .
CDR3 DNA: TGTGCCAGCTCACCGGGACAGGGAATATTTTCACCCCTCCACTTT
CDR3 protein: CASSPGQGIFSPLHF

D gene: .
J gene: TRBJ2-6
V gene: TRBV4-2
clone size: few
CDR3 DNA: TGTGCCAGCAGCCAAGGGGTCGATTCTGGGGCCAACGTCCTGACTTTC
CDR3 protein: CASSQGVDSGANVLTF

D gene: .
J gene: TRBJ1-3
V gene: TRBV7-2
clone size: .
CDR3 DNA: TGTGCCAGCAGCTTAACAGGTCGCTCTGGAAACACCATATATTTT
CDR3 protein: CASSLTGRSGNTIYF

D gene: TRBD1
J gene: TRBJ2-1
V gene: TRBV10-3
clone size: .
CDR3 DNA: TGTGCCATCAGGGGGACAGGTCAGGACGGAGAGCAGTTCTTC
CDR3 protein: CAIRGTGQDGEQFF

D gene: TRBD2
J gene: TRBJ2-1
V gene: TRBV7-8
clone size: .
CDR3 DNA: TGTGCCAGCAGCTTAACTAGCGGGAGATACAATGAGCAGTTCTTC
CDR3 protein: CASSLTSGRYNEQFF

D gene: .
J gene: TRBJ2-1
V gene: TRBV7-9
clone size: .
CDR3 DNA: TGTGCCAGCAGCTTAGGGCCCACGGACCGGTTCTTC
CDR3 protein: CASSLGPTDRFF

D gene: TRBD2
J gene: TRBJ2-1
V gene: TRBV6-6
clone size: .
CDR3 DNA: TGTGCCAGCAGTTTTAAGGCGGGGGGATACAATGAGCAGTTCTTC
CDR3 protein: CASSFKAGGYNEQFF

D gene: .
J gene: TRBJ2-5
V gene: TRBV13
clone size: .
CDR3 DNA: TGTGCCAGCAGCTTATATGGACAGCAAGAGACCCAGTACTTC
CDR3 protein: CASSLYGQQETQYF

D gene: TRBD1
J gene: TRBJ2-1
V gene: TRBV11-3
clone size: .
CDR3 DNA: TGTGCCAGCAGCTCCCTCCGACAGGGGGGGAATGAGCAGTTCTTC
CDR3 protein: CASSSLRQGGNEQFF

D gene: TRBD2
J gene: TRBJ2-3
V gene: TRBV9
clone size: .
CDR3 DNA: TGTGCCAGCAGCGTAGAAGGGACTAGAGCAGATACGCAGTATTTT
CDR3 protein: CASSVEGTRADTQYF

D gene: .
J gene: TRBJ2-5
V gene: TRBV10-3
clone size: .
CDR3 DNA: TGTGCCATCAGTGAGTCGACGGCCCTAAATTGGGGTCAAGAGACCCAGTACTTC
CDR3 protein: CAISESTALNWGQETQYF

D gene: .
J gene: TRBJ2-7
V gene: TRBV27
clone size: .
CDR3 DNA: TGTGCCAGCAGTTTGACAGAAACCTACGAGCAGTACTTC
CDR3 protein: CASSLTETYEQYF

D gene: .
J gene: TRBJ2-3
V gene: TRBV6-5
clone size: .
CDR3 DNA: TGTGCCAGCAGTTACCGGGATACGCAGTATTTT
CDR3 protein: CASSYRDTQYF

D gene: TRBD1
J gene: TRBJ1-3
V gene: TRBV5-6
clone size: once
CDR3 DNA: TGTGCCAGCAGCTTGGCCGGGACAGGGAAGCTATTGACCGGAAACACCATATATTTT
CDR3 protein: CASSLAGTGKLLTGNTIYF

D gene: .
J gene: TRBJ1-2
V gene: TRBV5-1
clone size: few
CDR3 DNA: TGCGCCAGCAGCTTGGGGGCAACAGGGAGCTCCTATGGCTACACCTTC
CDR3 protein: CASSLGATGSSYGYTF

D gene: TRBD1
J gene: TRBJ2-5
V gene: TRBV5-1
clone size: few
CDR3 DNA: TGCGCCAGCAGCTTGGCCCCGGGACAGGGGCCAGAGACCCAGTACTTC
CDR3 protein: CASSLAPGQGPETQYF

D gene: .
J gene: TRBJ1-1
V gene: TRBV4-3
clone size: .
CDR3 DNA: TGCGCCAGCAGCCAAGACTGGCCTTTTGGGACTGAAGCTTTCTTT
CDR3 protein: CASSQDWPFGTEAFF

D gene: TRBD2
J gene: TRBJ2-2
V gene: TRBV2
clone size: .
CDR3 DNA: TGTGCCAGCAGTGCTCCACTTGGCGGGGGAACCGGGGAGCTGTTTTTT
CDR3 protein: CASSAPLGGGTGELFF

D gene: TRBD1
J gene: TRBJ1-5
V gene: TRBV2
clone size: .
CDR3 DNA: TGTGCCAGCAGTATAGGACAGGGCGGGTTGAAGCCCCAGCATTTT
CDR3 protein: CASSIGQGGLKPQHF

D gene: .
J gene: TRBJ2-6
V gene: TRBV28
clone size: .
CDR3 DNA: TGTGCCAGCAGTTTCGTCTCTGGGGCCAACGTCCTGACTTTC
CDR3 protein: CASSFVSGANVLTF

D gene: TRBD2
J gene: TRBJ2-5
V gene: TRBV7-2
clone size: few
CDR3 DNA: TGTGCCAGCAGCTTCATTGCGGGAGGGCCTTGGGAGACCCAGTACTTC
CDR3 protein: CASSFIAGGPWETQYF

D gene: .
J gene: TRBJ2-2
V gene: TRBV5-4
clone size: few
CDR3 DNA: TGTGCCAGCAGCTTGTTAGGTTTTTCCACCGGGGAGCTGTTTTTT
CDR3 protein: CASSLLGFSTGELFF

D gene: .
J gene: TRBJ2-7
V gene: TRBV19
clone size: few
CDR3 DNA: TGTGCCAGTAGTATCGGGAAAGGAGGGGCGAACCGGGGTGGGCAGTACTTC
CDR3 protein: CASSIGKGGANRGGQYF

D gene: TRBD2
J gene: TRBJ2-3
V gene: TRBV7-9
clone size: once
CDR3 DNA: TGTGCCAGCAGCTTAGGAGCGGGACCCACAGATACGCAGTATTTT
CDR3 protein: CASSLGAGPTDTQYF

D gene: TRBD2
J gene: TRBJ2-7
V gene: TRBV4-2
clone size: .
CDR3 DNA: TGTGCCAGCAGCCAAGCACTAGCGGAGGCCTACGAGCAGTACTTC
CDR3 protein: CASSQALAEAYEQYF

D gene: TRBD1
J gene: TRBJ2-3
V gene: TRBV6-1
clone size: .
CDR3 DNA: TGTGCCACCAGCGAACCCCCCGGCAGGGGGTCCGGTCATACGCAGTATTTT
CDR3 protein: CATSEPPGRGSGHTQYF

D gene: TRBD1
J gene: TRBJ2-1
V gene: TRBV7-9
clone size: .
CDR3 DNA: TGTGCCAGCAGCTCGGGACAGGGGGGCTACAATGAGCAGTTCTTC
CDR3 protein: CASSSGQGGYNEQFF

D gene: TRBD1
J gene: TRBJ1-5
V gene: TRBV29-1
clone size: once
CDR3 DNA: TGCAGCGTCCCCCCCTTAGGGGACAGGGATCAGCCCCAGCATTTT
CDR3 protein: CSVPPLGDRDQPQHF

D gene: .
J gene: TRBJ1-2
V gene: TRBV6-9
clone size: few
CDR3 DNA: TGTGCCAGCAGTCCAGACGGTGGCAACTATGGCTACACCTTC
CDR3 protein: CASSPDGGNYGYTF

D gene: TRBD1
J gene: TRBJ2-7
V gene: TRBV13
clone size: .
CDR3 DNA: TGTGCCAGCAGCTTAGAGCGGACAGGAGCCTACGAGCAGTACTTC
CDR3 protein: CASSLERTGAYEQYF

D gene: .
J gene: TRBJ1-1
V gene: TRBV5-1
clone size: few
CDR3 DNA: TGCGCCAGCAGTCGACTGATGAACACTGAAGCTTTCTTT
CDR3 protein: CASSRLMNTEAFF

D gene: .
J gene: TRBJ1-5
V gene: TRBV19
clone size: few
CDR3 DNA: TGTGCCAGTAGGGGTGACGGAGCAGGGACGGCTCAGCCCCAGCATTTT
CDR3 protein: CASRGDGAGTAQPQHF

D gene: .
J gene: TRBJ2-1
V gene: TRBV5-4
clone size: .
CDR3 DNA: TGTGCCAGCAGCTTGAGCCAACGGGGGTCCTACAATGAGCAGTTCTTC
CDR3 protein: CASSLSQRGSYNEQFF

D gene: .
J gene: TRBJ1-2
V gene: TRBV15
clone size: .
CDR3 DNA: TGTGCCACCAGCAGAGATCCCCAGGCGGGGGGGGCGAGGACCTTC
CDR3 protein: CATSRDPQAGGARTF

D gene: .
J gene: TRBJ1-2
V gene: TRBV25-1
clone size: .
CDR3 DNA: TGTGCCAGCAGCGTGGCAGGCCTTAACTATGGCTACACCTTC
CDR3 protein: CASSVAGLNYGYTF

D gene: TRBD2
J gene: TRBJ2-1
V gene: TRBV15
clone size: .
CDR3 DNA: TGTGCCACCGAACCGGGACTAGCGGGAGGAGGGAATGAGCAGTTCTTC
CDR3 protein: CATEPGLAGGGNEQFF

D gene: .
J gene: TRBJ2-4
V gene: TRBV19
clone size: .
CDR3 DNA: TGTGCCAGTAGTCCCCGAGGAAGGGGTGGCAAAAACATTCAGTACTTC
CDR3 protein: CASSPRGRGGKNIQYF

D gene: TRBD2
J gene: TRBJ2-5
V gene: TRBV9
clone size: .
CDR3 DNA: TGTGCCAGCAGCGTAGAAGCGGGGGGGCGGCGAGAGACCCAGTACTTC
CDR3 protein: CASSVEAGGRRETQYF

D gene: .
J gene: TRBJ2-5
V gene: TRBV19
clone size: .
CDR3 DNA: TGTGCCAGTAGTTTTCTTGGGGGGCCCGGCGAGACCCAGTACTTC
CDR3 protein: CASSFLGGPGETQYF

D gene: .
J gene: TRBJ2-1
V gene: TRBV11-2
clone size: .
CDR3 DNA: TGTGCCAGCACAATCGGGGGAGGGGGTCATGAGCAGTTCTTC
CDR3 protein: CASTIGGGGHEQFF

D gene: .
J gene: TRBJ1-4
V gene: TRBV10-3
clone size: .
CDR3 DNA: TGTGCCATCAGTGAGTCGAACAGGGTGGAAAAACTGTTTTTT
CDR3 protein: CAISESNRVEKLFF

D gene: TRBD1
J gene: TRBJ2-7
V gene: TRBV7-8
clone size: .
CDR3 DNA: TGTGTCAGCAGCTTAAGACCCGGGACAGGGGAAGAGCAGTACTTC
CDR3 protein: CVSSLRPGTGEEQYF